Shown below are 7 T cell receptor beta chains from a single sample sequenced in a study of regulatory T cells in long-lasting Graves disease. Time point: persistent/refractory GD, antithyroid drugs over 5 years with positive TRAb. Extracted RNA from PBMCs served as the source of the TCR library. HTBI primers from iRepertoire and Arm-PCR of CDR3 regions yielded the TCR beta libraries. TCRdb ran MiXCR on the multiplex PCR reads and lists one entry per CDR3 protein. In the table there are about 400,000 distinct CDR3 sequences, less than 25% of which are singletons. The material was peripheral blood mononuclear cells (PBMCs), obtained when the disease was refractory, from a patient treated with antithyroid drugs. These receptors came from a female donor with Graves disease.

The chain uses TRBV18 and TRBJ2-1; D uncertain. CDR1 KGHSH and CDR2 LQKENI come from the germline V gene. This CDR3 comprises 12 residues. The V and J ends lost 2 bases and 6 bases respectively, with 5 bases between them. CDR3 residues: CASSPTSNEQFF. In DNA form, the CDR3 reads TGTGCCAGCTCACCAACGAGCAATGAGCAGTTCTTC.

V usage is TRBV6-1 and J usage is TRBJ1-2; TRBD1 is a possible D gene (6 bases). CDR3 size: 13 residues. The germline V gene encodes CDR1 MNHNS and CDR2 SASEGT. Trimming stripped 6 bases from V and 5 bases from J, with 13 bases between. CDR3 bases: TGTGCCAGCAGAACTGGACAGAGATATGGCTACACCTTC. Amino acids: CASRTGQRYGYTF.

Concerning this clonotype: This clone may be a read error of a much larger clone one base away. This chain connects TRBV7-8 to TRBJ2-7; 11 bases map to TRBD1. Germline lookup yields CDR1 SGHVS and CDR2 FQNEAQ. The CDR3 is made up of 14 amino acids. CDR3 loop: CTSSLDRGQGEQYF. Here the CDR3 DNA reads TGTACCAGCAGCTTGGACAGGGGGCAGGGCGAGCAGTACTTC.

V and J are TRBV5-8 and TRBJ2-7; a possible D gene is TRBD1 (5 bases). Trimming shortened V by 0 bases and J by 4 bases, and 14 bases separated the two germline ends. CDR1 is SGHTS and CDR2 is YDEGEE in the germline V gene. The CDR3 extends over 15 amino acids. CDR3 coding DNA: TGTGCCAGCAGCTTGGGACAGCCAATTTCATACGAGCAGTACTTC. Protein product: CASSLGQPISYEQYF.

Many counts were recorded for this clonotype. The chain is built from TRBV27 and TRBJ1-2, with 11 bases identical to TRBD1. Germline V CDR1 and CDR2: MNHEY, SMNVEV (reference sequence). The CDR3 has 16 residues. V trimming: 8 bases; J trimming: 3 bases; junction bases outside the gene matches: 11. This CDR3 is CASLRTGGRGDYGYTF. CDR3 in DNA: TGTGCCAGCCTTCGGACAGGGGGCCGAGGGGACTATGGCTACACCTTC.

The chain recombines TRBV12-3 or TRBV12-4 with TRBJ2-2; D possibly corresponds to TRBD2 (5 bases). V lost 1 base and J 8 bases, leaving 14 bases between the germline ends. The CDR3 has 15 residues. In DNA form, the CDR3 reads TGTGCCAGCAGTTTAGGGTTACTAGGGTTTGGGGAGCTGTTTTTT. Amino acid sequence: CASSLGLLGFGELFF.

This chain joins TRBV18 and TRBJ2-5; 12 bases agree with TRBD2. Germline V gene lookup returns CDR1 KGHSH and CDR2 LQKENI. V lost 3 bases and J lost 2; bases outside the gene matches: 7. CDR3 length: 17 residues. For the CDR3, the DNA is TGTGCCAGCTCACCTTCAGGACTAGCGGGACGACAAGAGACCCAGTACTTC. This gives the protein CASSPSGLAGRQETQYF.